One and the same sample provided the 23 T cell receptor beta chains below, sequenced in a study of CD8 T cells in ankylosing spondylitis. TCRdb analysed the 5' RACE reads with MiXCR anew, one entry per CDR3 protein. The sample has under 150,000 distinct CDR3 sequences, 7% to 10% seen once. What was sequenced was synovial fluid, either unsorted or a sorted T cell fraction (not recorded which). These receptors originate from a male donor with ankylosing spondylitis.

This clonotype was detected ten times or more. The chain recombines TRBV7-6 with TRBJ2-7; D is uncertain. V was trimmed by 5 bases and J by 0 bases, leaving 17 bases between them. From germline, CDR1 is SGHVS and CDR2 FNYEAQ. The CDR3 is 16 amino acids. CDR3 protein: CASSASLATSSYEQYF. The CDR3 bases are TGTGCCAGCAGCGCCTCTCTGGCGACGAGCTCCTACGAGCAGTACTTC.

In this sample, this clonotype turned up a few times. The rearrangement uses TRBV7-2 and TRBJ2-2; possible D gene TRBD1, 6 bases. This CDR3 spans 15 amino acids. The V end was cut by 5 bases, the J end by 6 bases, with 16 bases between. Germline V lookup: CDR1 SGHTA, CDR2 FQGNSA. CDR3 sequence (DNA): TGTGCCAGCAGCAAACAGGGATTTGGGTCCGGGGAGCTGTTTTTT. This sequence encodes CASSKQGFGSGELFF.

This clonotype was counted between two and nine times. The DNA is left out, because the CDR3 cannot be placed on it with certainty; the CDR3 is given as TCRdb lists it. This chain joins TRBV27 and TRBJ2-1; the table gives TRBD2 as D, unverified against the DNA. The CDR3 extends over 13 residues, inclusive of both ends. The germline V gene encodes CDR1 MNHEY and CDR2 SMNVEV (reference sequence). Here the CDR3 reads CASSSSGGLEQFF.

This clonotype was observed a handful of times. The chain employs TRBV28 and TRBJ1-5, with 8 bases lining up with TRBD1. Looked up from germline, CDR1 is MDHEN and CDR2 is SYDVKM. J was trimmed by 7 bases and V by 3 bases; bases with no gene match: 8. The CDR3 is 15 residues long. The CDR3 is CASSFSDRVGQPQHF. CDR3 bases: TGTGCCAGCAGTTTCTCGGACAGGGTAGGGCAGCCCCAGCATTTT.

This clonotype showed up many times. The chain uses TRBV5-1 and TRBJ1-1; 7 bases fit TRBD1. CDR3 length: 15 residues. The V and J ends lost 4 bases and 0 bases, in that order; junction bases with no gene match: 6. Germline CDR1 and CDR2: SGHRS and YFSETQ. CDR3 residues: CASSRGTVVNTEAFF. CDR3 sequence (DNA): TGCGCCAGCAGCCGAGGGACAGTGGTGAACACTGAAGCTTTCTTT. Using reference TRBV5-1 and TRBJ1-1 for the parts outside the CDR3, the full variable domain is KAGVTQTPRYLIKTRGQQVTLSCSPISGHRSVSWYQQTPGQGLQFLFEYFSETQRNKGNFPGRFSGRQFSNSRSEMNVSTLELGDSALYLCASSRGTVVNTEAFFGQGTRLTVV.

Many counts were recorded for this clonotype. The rearrangement links TRBV5-1 to TRBJ1-4; 9 positions match TRBD1. Germline CDR1 is SGHRS and CDR2 is YFSETQ. The CDR3 has 14 amino acids. Losses at the gene ends were 4 bases for V and 7 bases for J; bases not matched to a gene: 5. The CDR3 DNA is TGCGCCAGCAGCGGGACAGGGAACGGTGAAAAACTGTTTTTT. Translation gives CASSGTGNGEKLFF.

The chain uses TRBV5-4 and TRBJ2-3; 11 positions agree with TRBD2. The CDR3 sequence is 15 residues long. The J segment lost 0 bases and the V segment lost 4 bases, leaving 1 base of the junction unmatched. Germline values: CDR1 SGHNT, CDR2 YYREEE (reference sequence). DNA of the CDR3: TGTGCCAGCAGCCGGACTAGCGGGAGCACAGATACGCAGTATTTT. This gives the protein CASSRTSGSTDTQYF.

The rearrangement joins TRBV19 to TRBJ2-1, with D perhaps assigned TRBD1 or TRBD2 (5 bases each). The CDR3 runs to 14 residues. Deletions cut 3 bases from V and 5 bases from J, with 11 bases between. Germline lookup yields CDR1 LNHDA and CDR2 SQIVND (reference sequence). CDR3 nucleotides: TGTGCCAGTAGTATGGGACCAGTGGACAATGAGCAGTTCTTC. Residues: CASSMGPVDNEQFF.

This clonotype showed up many times. A much larger clone is a single base away; this may be a read error. V usage is TRBV24-1 and J usage is TRBJ2-2, with 10 bases identical to TRBD1. CDR1 is KGHDR, CDR2 SFDVKD, per germline. The V segment lost 3 bases and the J segment 3 bases; nucleotides outside the gene matches: 3. The CDR3 runs 16 residues. CDR3 DNA sequence: TGTGCCACCAGTGATCCGGGACAGGGGTACACCGGGGAGCTGTTTTTT. This sequence encodes CATSDPGQGYTGELFF.

In this sample, this clonotype turned up many times. The V call is TRBV6-2 or TRBV6-3, the J call TRBJ2-7; D is unclear. V was shortened by 6 bases and J by 2 bases, with 14 bases between the two germline ends. This CDR3 has 14 residues. Germline values: CDR1 MNHEY, CDR2 SVGEGT. The DNA of the CDR3 is TGTGCCAGCAGCCCCGGCGGAGTAGCCTACGAGCAGTACTTC. Amino acid sequence: CASSPGGVAYEQYF.

There are many counts of this clonotype. The CDR3 nucleotides read TGTGCCAGCAGGAAAACTCAAGACGGCTACACCTTC. It is translated as CASRKTQDGYTF. The J gene is TRBJ1-2, the V gene TRBV2, with D hard to call. Trimming cost V 6 bases and J 8 bases, with 13 bases left between them. CDR1 and CDR2 (germline): SNHLY, FYNNEI. CDR3 length equals 12 residues. The full variable domain, its missing parts supplied by reference TRBV2 and TRBJ1-2, is EPEVTQTPSHQVTQMGQEVILRCVPISNHLYFYWYRQILGQKVEFLVSFYNNEISEKSEIFDDQFSVERPDGSNFTLKIRSTKLEDSAMYFCASRKTQDGYTFGSGTRLTVV.

This clonotype has more than one count but fewer than ten. J is TRBJ1-2 and V is TRBV18; D is possibly TRBD1 (6 bases). The CDR3 loop spans 16 amino acids. Germline lookup yields CDR1 KGHSH and CDR2 LQKENI. Trimming took 0 bases from V and 5 from J, leaving 16 bases between them. The CDR3 loop is CASSPPSSGRGYGYTF. In nucleotides, the CDR3 is TGTGCCAGCTCACCACCGTCTAGCGGCAGGGGATATGGCTACACCTTC.

The chain couples TRBV10-3 to TRBJ1-5; TRBD1 matches 8 bases. This CDR3 region has 14 residues. Germline CDR1 reads ENHRY; CDR2 reads SYGVKD. With 6 bases clipped from V and 7 bases from J, the junction kept 8 bases outside the gene matches. CDR3 sequence reads: CAIRDTGGEQPQHF. As DNA, the CDR3 is TGTGCCATCAGGGACACAGGGGGTGAGCAGCCCCAGCATTTT.

There are a few counts of this clonotype. Possible read error: a much larger clone is one base away. This is likely a read error, given that the CDR3 carries no conserved phenylalanine or tryptophan at its end. V and J are TRBV6-5 and TRBJ2-7, with a weak D call TRBD1 (6 bases). Trimming left V 0 bases short and J 5 bases short, with 11 bases between. CDR3 length: 14 residues. Germline CDR1 and CDR2: MNHEY and SVGAGI. The CDR3 loop is CASSYSPGVHEQYL. The CDR3 bases are TGTGCCAGCAGTTACTCCCCAGGGGTACACGAGCAGTACCTC.

This clonotype was seen repeatedly, ten times or more. This rearrangement joins TRBV11-1 to TRBJ2-7, with 12 positions matching TRBD1. J was trimmed by 1 base and V by 4 bases; bases with no gene match: 11. The germline V gene encodes CDR1 SGHAT and CDR2 FQDESV (reference sequence). The CDR3 consists of 18 residues. CDR3 nucleotides: TGTGCCAGCAGCTCCCGGGACAGGGGGCTAATGGGTTCCTACGAGCAGTACTTC. Protein sequence: CASSSRDRGLMGSYEQYF.

The chain recombines TRBV28 with TRBJ2-7; no firm D call. The CDR3 is 15 amino acids. Per germline, CDR1 MDHEN and CDR2 SYDVKM. With 6 bases removed from V and 0 bases from J, the gap between germline ends came to 15 bases. The CDR3 region is CASRSSVSSSYEQYF. In nucleotides, the CDR3 is TGTGCCAGCAGATCCAGCGTGAGTAGCTCCTACGAGCAGTACTTC.

The J gene is TRBJ2-7, the V gene TRBV11-2; a weak D match, TRBD1 (6 bases). V shed 3 bases and J shed 3 bases, with 9 bases lying between them. CDR1 SGHAT and CDR2 FQNNGV come from the germline V gene. The CDR3 covers 13 residues. CDR3 protein: CASSLTGNYEQYF. The CDR3 DNA is TGTGCCAGCAGCTTGACAGGCAACTACGAGCAGTACTTC.

This clonotype was observed many times. The chain is built from TRBV11-2 and TRBJ2-1; D is undetermined. The CDR3 loop spans 16 amino acids. V lost 1 base, J lost 0 bases, and 10 bases lay in between. From germline, CDR1 is SGHAT and CDR2 FQNNGV. CDR3 sequence (DNA): TGTGCCAGCAGCTTAGGGGCAGAATCCTCCTACAATGAGCAGTTCTTC. This codes for CASSLGAESSYNEQFF.

This clonotype came up many times. V usage is TRBV10-3 and J usage is TRBJ1-2; unclear D gene. The CDR3 loop spans 15 amino acids. Germline V CDR1 and CDR2: ENHRY, SYGVKD. The V end lost 0 bases, the J end lost 8 bases, and 16 bases lay between the germline ends. CDR3 sequence: CAISESVGTGRGYTF. The CDR3 DNA follows: TGTGCCATCAGTGAGTCCGTGGGCACCGGCCGAGGCTACACCTTC.

This clonotype showed up many times. This chain links TRBV7-3 with TRBJ1-1; D unresolved. CDR3 length: 15 residues. V was cut by 2 bases and J by 1 base, with 11 bases left in between. CDR1 is SGHTA, CDR2 FQGTGA, per germline. DNA of the CDR3: TGTGCCAGCAGCTTAGGCTCGGTTACGAACACTGAAGCTTTCTTT. It encodes CASSLGSVTNTEAFF.

The rearrangement links TRBV7-2 to TRBJ1-2; D is ambiguous. Germline lookup yields CDR1 SGHTA and CDR2 FQGNSA. The CDR3 totals 15 residues. V shed 1 base and J shed 1 base, with 10 bases lying between them. The CDR3 protein is CASSLVTMGNYGYTF. The CDR3 DNA is TGTGCCAGCAGCTTAGTTACAATGGGTAACTATGGCTACACCTTC.

This clonotype was picked up a small number of times. The chain carries TRBV18 and TRBJ1-5; 7 nucleotides line up with TRBD1. The CDR3 length is 16 residues. Germline CDR1 and CDR2: KGHSH and LQKENI. J was trimmed by 4 bases and V by 3 bases; bases with no gene match: 9. The CDR3 coding sequence is TGTGCCAGCTCACCTATGGGACAGCAATCAAATCAGCCCCAGCATTTT. Protein: CASSPMGQQSNQPQHF.

Comment on this clonotype: This clone may be a read error of a much larger clone one base away. The rearrangement uses TRBV7-9 and TRBJ1-6, with D perhaps TRBD1 (6 bases). CDR3 length equals 12 residues. CDR1 is SEHNR, CDR2 FQNEAQ, per germline (reference sequence). The CDR3 nucleotides are TGTGCCAGAAGCTCAGGGGAACGAACCCTCCACTTT. Encoded protein: CARSSGERTLHF.